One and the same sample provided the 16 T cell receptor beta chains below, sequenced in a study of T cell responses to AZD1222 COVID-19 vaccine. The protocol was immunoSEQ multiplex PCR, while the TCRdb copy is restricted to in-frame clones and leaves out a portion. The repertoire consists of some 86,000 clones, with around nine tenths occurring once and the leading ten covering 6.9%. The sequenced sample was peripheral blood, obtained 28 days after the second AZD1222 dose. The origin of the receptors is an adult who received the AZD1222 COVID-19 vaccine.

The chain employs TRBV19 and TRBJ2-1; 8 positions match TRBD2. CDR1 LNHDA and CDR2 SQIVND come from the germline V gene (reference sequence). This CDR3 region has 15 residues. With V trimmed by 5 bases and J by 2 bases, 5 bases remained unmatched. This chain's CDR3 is CASSLAGGPYNEQFF. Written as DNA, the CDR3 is TGTGCCAGTAGTTTGGCGGGAGGCCCCTACAATGAGCAGTTCTTC.

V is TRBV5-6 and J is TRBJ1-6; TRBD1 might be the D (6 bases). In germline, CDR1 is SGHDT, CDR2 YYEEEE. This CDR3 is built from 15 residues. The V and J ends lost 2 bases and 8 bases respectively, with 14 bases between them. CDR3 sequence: CASSFIGGVYSPLHF. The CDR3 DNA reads TGTGCCAGCAGCTTCATCGGGGGCGTATATTCACCCCTCCACTTT.

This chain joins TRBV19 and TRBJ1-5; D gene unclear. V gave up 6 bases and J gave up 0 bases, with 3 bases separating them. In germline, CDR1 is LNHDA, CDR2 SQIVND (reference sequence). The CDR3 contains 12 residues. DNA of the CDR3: TGTGCCAGTAGGCATAGCAATCAGCCCCAGCATTTT. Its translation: CASRHSNQPQHF.

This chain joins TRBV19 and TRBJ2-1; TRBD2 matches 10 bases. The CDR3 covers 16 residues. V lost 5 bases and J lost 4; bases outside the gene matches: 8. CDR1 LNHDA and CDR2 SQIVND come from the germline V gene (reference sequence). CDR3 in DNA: TGTGCCAGTAGTTTCCTAGCGGGAGCTGGGTACAATGAGCAGTTCTTC. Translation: CASSFLAGAGYNEQFF.

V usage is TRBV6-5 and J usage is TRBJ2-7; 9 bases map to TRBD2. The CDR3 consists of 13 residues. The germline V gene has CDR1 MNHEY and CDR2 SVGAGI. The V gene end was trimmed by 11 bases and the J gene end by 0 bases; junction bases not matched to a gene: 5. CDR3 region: CAAGGGSSYEQYF. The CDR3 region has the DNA TGTGCCGCGGGGGGGGGTTCCTCCTACGAGCAGTACTTC.

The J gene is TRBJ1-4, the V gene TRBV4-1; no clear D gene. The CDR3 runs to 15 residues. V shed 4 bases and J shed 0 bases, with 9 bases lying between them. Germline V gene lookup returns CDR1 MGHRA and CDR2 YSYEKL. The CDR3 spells CASSPDFATNEKLFF. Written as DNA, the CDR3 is TGCGCCAGCAGCCCGGACTTTGCAACTAATGAAAAACTGTTTTTT.

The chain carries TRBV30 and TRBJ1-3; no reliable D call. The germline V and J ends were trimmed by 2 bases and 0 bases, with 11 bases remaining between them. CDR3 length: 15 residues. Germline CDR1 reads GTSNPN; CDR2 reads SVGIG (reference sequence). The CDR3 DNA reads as TGTGCCTGGAGTTCTGGCACGTCCTCTGGAAACACCATATATTTT. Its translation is CAWSSGTSSGNTIYF. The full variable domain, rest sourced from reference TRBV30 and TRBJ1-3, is SQTIHQWPATLVQPVGSPLSLECTVEGTSNPNLYWYRQAAGRGLQLLFYSVGIGQISSEVPQNLSASRPQDRQFILSSKKLLLSDSGFYLCAWSSGTSSGNTIYFGEGSWLTVV.

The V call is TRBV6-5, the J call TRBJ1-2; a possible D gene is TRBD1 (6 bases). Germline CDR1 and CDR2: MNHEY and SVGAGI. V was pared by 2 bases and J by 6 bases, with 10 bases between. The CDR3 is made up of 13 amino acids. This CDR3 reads CASSYLRGDGYTF. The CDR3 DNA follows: TGTGCCAGCAGTTACCTTAGGGGGGATGGCTACACCTTC.

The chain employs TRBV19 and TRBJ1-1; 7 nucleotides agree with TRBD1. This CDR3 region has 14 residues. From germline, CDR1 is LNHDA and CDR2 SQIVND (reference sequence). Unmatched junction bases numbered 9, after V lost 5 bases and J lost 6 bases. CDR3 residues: CASSDRVPRAEAFF. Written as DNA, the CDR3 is TGTGCCAGTAGTGACAGGGTGCCCCGCGCTGAAGCTTTCTTT.

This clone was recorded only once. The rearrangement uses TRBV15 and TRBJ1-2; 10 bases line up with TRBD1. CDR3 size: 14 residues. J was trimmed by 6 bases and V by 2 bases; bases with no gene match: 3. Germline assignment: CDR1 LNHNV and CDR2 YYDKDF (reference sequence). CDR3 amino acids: CATSRRQGANGYTF. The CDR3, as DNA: TGTGCCACCAGCAGACGACAGGGGGCAAATGGCTACACCTTC.

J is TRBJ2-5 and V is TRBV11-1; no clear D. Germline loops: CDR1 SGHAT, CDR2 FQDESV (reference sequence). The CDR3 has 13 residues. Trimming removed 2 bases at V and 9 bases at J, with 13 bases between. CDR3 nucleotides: TGTGCCAGCAGCTTACCCCTCCAGAAGGCCCAGTACTTC. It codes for CASSLPLQKAQYF.

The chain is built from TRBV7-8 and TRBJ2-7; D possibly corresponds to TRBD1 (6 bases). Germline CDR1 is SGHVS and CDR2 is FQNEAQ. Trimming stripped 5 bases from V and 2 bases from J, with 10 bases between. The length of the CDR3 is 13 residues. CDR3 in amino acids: CASSIDRPYEQYF. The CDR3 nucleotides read TGTGCCAGCAGCATAGACAGGCCCTACGAGCAGTACTTC.

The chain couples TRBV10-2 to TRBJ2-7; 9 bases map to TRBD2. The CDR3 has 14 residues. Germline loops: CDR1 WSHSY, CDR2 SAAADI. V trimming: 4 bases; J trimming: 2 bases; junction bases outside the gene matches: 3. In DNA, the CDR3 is TGCGCCAGCAGTGGCCTAGCGGGAACCTACGAGCAGTACTTC. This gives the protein CASSGLAGTYEQYF.

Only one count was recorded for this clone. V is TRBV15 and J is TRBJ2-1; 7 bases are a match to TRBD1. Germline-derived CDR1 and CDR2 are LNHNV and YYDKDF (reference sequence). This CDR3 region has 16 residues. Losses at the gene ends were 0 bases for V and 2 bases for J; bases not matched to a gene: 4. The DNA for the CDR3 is TGTGCCACCAGCAGAGATCCCGACAGGGCCTACAATGAGCAGTTCTTC. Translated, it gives CATSRDPDRAYNEQFF.

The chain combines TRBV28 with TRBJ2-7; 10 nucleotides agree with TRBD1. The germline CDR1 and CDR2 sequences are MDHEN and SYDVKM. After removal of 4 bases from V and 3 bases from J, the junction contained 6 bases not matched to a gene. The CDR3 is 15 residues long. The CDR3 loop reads CASSYLGQGYYEQYF. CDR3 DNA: TGTGCCAGCAGTTACCTGGGACAGGGGTACTACGAGCAGTACTTC.

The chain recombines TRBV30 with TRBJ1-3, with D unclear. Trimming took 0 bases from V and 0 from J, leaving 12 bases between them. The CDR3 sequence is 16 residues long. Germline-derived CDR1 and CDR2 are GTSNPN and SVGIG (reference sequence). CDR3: CAWSVRRAYSGNTIYF. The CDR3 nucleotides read TGTGCCTGGAGTGTGCGGAGGGCCTACTCTGGAAACACCATATATTTT.